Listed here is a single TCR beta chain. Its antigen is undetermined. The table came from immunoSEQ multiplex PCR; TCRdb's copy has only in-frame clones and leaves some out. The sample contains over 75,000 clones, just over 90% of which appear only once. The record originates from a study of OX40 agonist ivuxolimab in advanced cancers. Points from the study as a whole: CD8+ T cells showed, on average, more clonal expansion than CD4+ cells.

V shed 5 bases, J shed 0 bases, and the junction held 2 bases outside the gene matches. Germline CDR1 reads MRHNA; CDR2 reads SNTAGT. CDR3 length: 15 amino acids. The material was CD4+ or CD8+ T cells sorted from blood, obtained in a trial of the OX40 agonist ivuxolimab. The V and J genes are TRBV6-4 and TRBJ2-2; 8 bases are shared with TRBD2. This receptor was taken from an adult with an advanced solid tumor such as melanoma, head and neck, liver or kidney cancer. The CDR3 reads CASSLAGSNTGELFF. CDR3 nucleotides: TGTGCCAGCAGTTTAGCGGGGTCGAACACCGGGGAGCTGTTTTTT.